This TCR beta chain was obtained from a study of early T cells in non-severe SARS-CoV-2 infection. TCRdb redid the calling of the 5' RACE reads with MiXCR, one entry per CDR3 protein. This sample has 70,000 to 75,000 distinct CDR3 sequences, with roughly 12% found just once. Germline trimming cut 1 base from V and 0 bases from J; bases unmatched to any gene: 5. The CDR3 sequence is 16 residues long. Germline CDR1 is LGHDT and CDR2 is YNNKEL (reference sequence). Sequencing was performed on whole blood. The rearrangement uses TRBV3-1 and TRBJ2-7, with 8 nucleotides matching TRBD1. The sequence came from an adult who was a healthcare worker with PCR-confirmed SARS-CoV-2 infection or an uninfected control (not recorded which). The CDR3 DNA sequence: TGTGCCAGCAGCCAAGGAGCGGACAGGGACTCCTACGAGCAGTACTTC. Its protein product is CASSQGADRDSYEQYF.